This T cell receptor beta chain comes out of a study of patients and donors after allogeneic stem cell transplantation. Between the trimmed V and J ends, which lost 5 bases and 6 bases, there was a span of 14 bases. The CDR3 has 14 residues. Germline V gives CDR1 LGHNA, CDR2 YSLEER. Using its own MiXCR run on the RT-PCR reads, TCRdb lists one record per CDR3 protein. The sample has about a million distinct CDR3 sequences, approximately 19% seen once. This receptor was obtained from a human donor who was either an allogeneic HSCT recipient or a stem cell or donor lymphocyte infusion donor (not recorded which). It is not recorded whose cells these are; they may come from a transplant donor. Sequencing was performed on blood, either unsorted or a sorted T cell fraction (not recorded which). The chain uses TRBV4-3 and TRBJ2-1; D may be TRBD1 or TRBD2 (5 bases each). CDR3 region: CASSERSGTNEQFF. CDR3 nucleotides: TGCGCCAGCAGCGAGCGTTCAGGGACCAATGAGCAGTTCTTC.